Listed here are 29 T cell receptor beta chains from one sample, sequenced in a study of prognosis after radiotherapy for stage I lung cancer (dated by TCRdb to about 2021). TCRdb records Illumina HiSeq 3000 as the sequencer. Two rounds of multiplex PCR on genomic DNA were used to amplify the TCR beta CDR3 region. The first PCR round used primers specific to each TRBV and TRBJ gene, and the primer sequences were filed in Chinese patent CN105087789A. Clones were called with MiXCR by TCRdb after fastp trimmed the public reads at Q25, and only in-frame beta chains were retained. Rows merge per CDR3 protein into single entries with the most common DNA and genes. Recorded for this sample are roughly 11,000 distinct CDR3 sequences; roughly 32% of them occurred a single time. The top ten constitute about 57% of the sample. This specimen consisted of PBMCs, obtained before or after stereotactic body radiation therapy (not recorded which). Receptors originate from a donor aged 50 or older with non-small cell lung cancer.

Comments on this clonotype: A far bigger clonotype differs at one base, so this is likely a read error. The chain carries TRBV6-1 and TRBJ1-2; possibly TRBD1 for D (5 bases). The CDR3 spans 14 residues. V was trimmed by 5 bases and J by 2 bases, leaving 12 bases between them. Germline V gives CDR1 MNHNS, CDR2 SASEGT. CDR3 protein: CASSKDEGNYGYTF. In DNA, the CDR3 is TGTGCCAGCAGTAAGGATGAGGGGAACTATGGCTACACCTTC.

Comment on this clonotype: A read error likely explains this, since a far larger clone differs by one base. The CDR3, as DNA: TGTGCCAGCAGTGCGACTAGCGGGAGACCTAACACCGGGGAGCTGTTTTTT. Its translation is CASSATSGRPNTGELFF. The gene calls are TRBV27 and TRBJ2-2, with 12 positions matching TRBD2. Germline V CDR1 and CDR2: MNHEY, SMNVEV (reference sequence). This CDR3 is 17 amino acids long. V gave up 5 bases and J gave up 2 bases; unmatched junction bases: 6.

This clonotype was recorded at least ten times. The chain recombines TRBV3-2 with TRBJ2-3; the table names TRBD2, a call not compared with the DNA. TRBV3-2 is classified as a pseudogene. The CDR3 spans 19 residues. The CDR3, as DNA: TGTGCCAGCAGCCAAGATCCGCTACTAGCGGGAGGAGCTACAGATACGCAGTATTTT. Protein product: CASSQDPLLAGGATDTQYF.

At least ten counts were recorded for this clonotype. V is TRBV4-2 and J is TRBJ1-2; no firm D call. Germline V gene lookup returns CDR1 LGHNA and CDR2 YNFKEQ. V was cut by 0 bases and J by 5 bases, with 7 bases left in between. The CDR3 totals 13 residues. CDR3 region: CASSQDLKYGYTF. The CDR3 bases are TGTGCCAGCAGCCAAGATCTCAAGTATGGCTACACCTTC.

The table lists this clonotype with many counts. The chain joins TRBV4-1 to TRBJ2-6; D tentatively fits TRBD1 or TRBD2 (5 bases each). The germline V and J ends were trimmed by 4 bases and 0 bases, with 13 bases remaining between them. The V gene's germline CDR1 is MGHRA and CDR2 YSYEKL. This CDR3 comprises 17 residues. The CDR3 is CASSPWGWGSGANVLTF. As DNA, the CDR3 is TGCGCCAGCAGCCCATGGGGGTGGGGCTCTGGGGCCAACGTCCTGACTTTC.

This clonotype was observed many times. The rearrangement links TRBV20-1 to TRBJ2-7; D gene unclear. There are 11 residues in the CDR3. From germline, CDR1 is DFQATT and CDR2 SNEGSKA (reference sequence). The germline V and J ends were trimmed by 3 bases and 7 bases, with 10 bases remaining between them. CDR3 nucleotides: TGCAGTGCTAGTTCGGGTGGGGAGCAGTACGTC. Amino acids: CSASSGGEQYV.

Of note for this clonotype: With a much larger clone just one base away, this may be a read error. This chain joins TRBV7-2 and TRBJ2-4, with D perhaps TRBD2 (5 bases). The germline V gene encodes CDR1 SGHTA and CDR2 FQGNSA. CDR3 length equals 16 residues. With 5 bases removed from V and 0 bases from J, the gap between germline ends came to 14 bases. Here the CDR3 DNA reads TGTGCCAGCAGCCCAAGACTATCGGGAGCCAAAAACATTCAGTACTTC. This codes for CASSPRLSGAKNIQYF.

The gene calls are TRBV7-2 and TRBJ2-3; no clear D. The CDR3 length is 14 residues. Trimming cost V 2 bases and J 4 bases, with 10 bases left between them. CDR1 is SGHTA and CDR2 is FQGNSA in the germline V gene. The CDR3 loop reads CASSLLGVADTQYF. The CDR3 DNA sequence: TGTGCCAGCAGCTTATTAGGCGTGGCAGATACGCAGTATTTT.

This clonotype was seen just once. This probably arose from a read error, given a far larger clone one base away. The chain has TRBV3-1 and TRBJ2-7; the match to TRBD1 covers 9 bases. From germline, CDR1 is LGHDT and CDR2 YNNKEL (reference sequence). The junction had 16 bases not matched to a gene; V was cut back by 0 bases and J by 7 bases. CDR3 size: 18 residues. CDR3 protein: CASSQDLKWGQGNNEQYF. The CDR3 coding sequence is TGTGCCAGCAGCCAAGATCTGAAGTGGGGACAGGGAAACAATGAGCAGTACTTC.

The chain has TRBV19 and TRBJ1-1; D is possibly TRBD1 (6 bases). This CDR3 contains 14 residues. Between the trimmed V and J ends, which lost 5 bases and 2 bases, there was a span of 12 bases. The germline V gene encodes CDR1 LNHDA and CDR2 SQIVND (reference sequence). CDR3 nucleotides: TGTGCCAGTAGTCTGAGGACAGCCAACACTGAAGCTTTCTTT. Amino acids: CASSLRTANTEAFF.

This clonotype has a count of ten or more. This sequence may be a read error, since a much larger clone differs from it by one base. The J gene is TRBJ2-7, the V gene TRBV27, with 13 bases matching TRBD2. This CDR3 region has 15 residues. Per germline, CDR1 MNHEY and CDR2 SMNVEV (reference sequence). The DNA for the CDR3 is TGTGCCGGCAGTTCCGGGACTAGCGGGGAGTACGAGCAGTACTTC. It codes for CAGSSGTSGEYEQYF.

As for this clonotype: A single base separates this from a much larger clone, so it may be a read error. The genes are TRBV9 and TRBJ1-1; TRBD1 aligns across 8 bases. V lost 0 bases to trimming and J lost 3 bases; unmatched junction nucleotides: 4. The CDR3 is 15 residues long. CDR1 is SGDLS, CDR2 YYNGEE, per germline. The CDR3 reads CASSVDTGGYTEAFF. The CDR3 region has the DNA TGTGCCAGCAGCGTAGATACAGGGGGTTACACTGAAGCTTTCTTT.

This clonotype has ten or more counts. V is TRBV30 and J is TRBJ2-5; D possibly corresponds to TRBD2 (5 bases). CDR3 size: 13 residues. V was cut by 6 bases and J by 5 bases, with 16 bases left in between. CDR1 and CDR2 (germline): GTSNPN, SVGIG (reference sequence). As DNA, the CDR3 is TGTGCCTGCACGAGGGCGCAGCGGGAGACCCAGTACTTC. Encoded protein: CACTRAQRETQYF. Full variable domain (remainder filled in from reference TRBV30 and TRBJ2-5): SQTIHQWPATLVQPVGSPLSLECTVEGTSNPNLYWYRQAAGRGLQLLFYSVGIGQISSEVPQNLSASRPQDRQFILSSKKLLLSDSGFYLCACTRAQRETQYFGPGTRLLVL.

In its sample, this clonotype was seen a few times. The rearrangement links TRBV27 to TRBJ2-1; D might be TRBD1 or TRBD2, each matching 6 bases. The germline V gene has CDR1 MNHEY and CDR2 SMNVEV (reference sequence). Trimming removed 3 bases from V and 5 bases from J, with 14 bases in between. The CDR3 extends over 15 amino acids. The CDR3 sequence: CASSFMGGQNNEQFF. The CDR3 bases are TGTGCCAGCAGTTTCATGGGAGGACAGAACAATGAGCAGTTCTTC.

The sample holds many counts of this clonotype. The chain links TRBV4-1 to TRBJ2-1; TRBD1 aligns across 7 bases. From germline, CDR1 is MGHRA and CDR2 YSYEKL. The CDR3 spans 17 residues. The trim removed 2 bases at V and 1 base at J, leaving 8 bases unmatched. Here the CDR3 reads CASSQTAGTASYNEQFF. The CDR3 DNA reads TGCGCCAGCAGCCAAACTGCCGGGACAGCTTCCTACAATGAGCAGTTCTTC.

A word on this clonotype: This likely stems from a read error, as it lies one base from a far larger clone. The J gene is TRBJ1-6, the V gene TRBV6-2 or TRBV6-3, with 8 bases that match TRBD1. The J segment lost 7 bases and the V segment lost 5 bases, leaving 10 bases of the junction unmatched. CDR3 length: 16 residues. Germline loops: CDR1 MNHEY, CDR2 SVGEGT. The CDR3 sequence is CASSKGGQGTNSPLHF. The CDR3 DNA follows: TGTGCCAGCAGTAAAGGAGGACAGGGTACGAATTCACCCCTCCACTTT.

To note about this clonotype: A read error is likely here: a far larger clone is one base away. This sequence joins TRBV6-4 and TRBJ1-6; weak D call: TRBD1 (5 bases). CDR1 and CDR2 from the germline V gene are MRHNA and SNTAGT. The CDR3 has 17 amino acids. Here the CDR3 reads CASSYSKAGGRNSPLHF. As DNA, the CDR3 is TGTGCCAGCAGTTACTCGAAGGCCGGGGGAAGAAATTCACCCCTCCACTTT.

With regard to this clonotype: This likely came from a read error, as a far larger clone is one base away. The V gene is TRBV6-9, the J gene TRBJ2-1, with 7 bases identical to TRBD1. From germline, CDR1 is MNHGY and CDR2 SVAAGI. This CDR3 has 14 residues. J was trimmed by 10 bases and V by 1 base; bases with no gene match: 7. Here the CDR3 reads CASSYYRGSYEQFF. The CDR3 nucleotides read TGTGCCAGCAGTTATTACAGGGGCTCCTACGAGCAGTTCTTC.

About this clonotype itself: At one of its ends the junction is not consistent with the germline gene, which may arise from a read error. The V call is TRBV24-1, the J call TRBJ2-3, with 9 bases lining up with TRBD2. Germline values: CDR1 KGHDR, CDR2 SFDVKD. CDR3 length: 16 residues. DNA for the CDR3: TGTGCCACCAGTGATTGGACTAGCGCGAACACAGATACGCAGTGTTTT. Protein product: CATSDWTSANTDTQCF.

This clonotype was recorded many times. The J gene is TRBJ1-2, the V gene TRBV20-1, with a possible D match to TRBD1 (5 bases). Germline V gives CDR1 DFQATT, CDR2 SNEGSKA (reference sequence). CDR3 size: 13 residues. Between the trimmed V and J ends, which lost 6 bases and 3 bases, there was a span of 14 bases. CDR3 residues: CSALGVGHYGYTF. CDR3 nucleotides: TGCAGTGCCCTCGGGGTGGGACACTATGGCTACACCTTC.

This clonotype was counted many times. The chain recombines TRBV19 with TRBJ2-5, with TRBD2 matching over 12 bases. Germline V CDR1 and CDR2: LNHDA, SQIVND (reference sequence). V lost 5 bases, J lost 1 base, and 5 bases stayed unmatched. The CDR3 contains 16 residues. CDR3 coding DNA: TGTGCCAGTAGTCCTAGCGGGGGGGTTTTCCAAGAGACCCAGTACTTC. Translation gives CASSPSGGVFQETQYF.

This rearrangement joins TRBV6-2 or TRBV6-3 to TRBJ1-1; 7 nucleotides align to TRBD1. V was clipped by 6 bases and J by 9 bases; unmatched bases: 10. CDR3 size: 13 residues. CDR1 and CDR2 (germline): MNHEY, SVGEGT. CDR3 nucleotide sequence: TGTGCCAGCAGAAGAGACAGGGAGGCTCAAGCTTTCTTT. Its protein product is CASRRDREAQAFF.

Many counts were recorded for this clonotype. This rearrangement joins TRBV7-2 to TRBJ1-3; 7 nucleotides align to TRBD1. Germline values: CDR1 SGHTA, CDR2 FQGNSA. This CDR3 has 15 residues. The J segment lost 2 bases and the V segment lost 5 bases, leaving 6 bases of the junction unmatched. CDR3 amino acids: CASSRGTATGNTIYF. In DNA form, the CDR3 reads TGTGCCAGCAGCCGAGGGACAGCTACTGGAAACACCATATATTTT.

This clonotype was found many times. The gene calls are TRBV5-1 and TRBJ2-2; 8 bases map to TRBD1. J gave up 1 base and V 4 bases, and 6 bases lay outside the gene matches. Germline CDR1 and CDR2: SGHRS and YFSETQ. CDR3 length: 16 residues. The CDR3 coding sequence is TGCGCCAGCAGCACGGCAGGGGGCTTGAACACCGGGGAGCTGTTTTTT. Its translation: CASSTAGGLNTGELFF.

This clonotype appeared many times. The chain joins TRBV10-3 to TRBJ1-2; D is possibly TRBD1 (6 bases). The CDR3 has 15 amino acids. Germline CDR1 reads ENHRY; CDR2 reads SYGVKD. V was shortened by 2 bases and J by 0 bases, with 10 bases between the two germline ends. CDR3 residues: CAISEEGEANYGYTF. In DNA form, the CDR3 reads TGTGCCATCAGTGAGGAGGGGGAGGCTAACTATGGCTACACCTTC.

This clonotype was detected ten times or more. J is TRBJ2-5 and V is TRBV29-1; the D is unclear. The DNA end is a closer match to TRBJ2-1, so the J assignment may be wrong. Looked up from germline, CDR1 is SQVTM and CDR2 is ANQGSEA. CDR3 length equals 12 residues. DNA of the CDR3: TGCAGCGTTGACCGAGGATTACCTGAGCAGTTCTTC. Translation gives CSVDRGLPEQFF.

With regard to this clonotype: The junction and the germline gene differ at one end; a read error may be behind it. The CDR3 loop is CASSKTGTSDEQFF. CDR3 sequence (DNA): TGTGCCAGCAGCAAGACGGGAACTTCGGATGAACAGTTCTTC. The J gene is TRBJ2-1, the V gene TRBV28, with D maybe TRBD2 (5 bases). The CDR3 spans 14 residues. Germline CDR1 is MDHEN and CDR2 is SYDVKM.

The chain is built from TRBV19 and TRBJ2-1; 10 bases are a match to TRBD1. V dropped 5 bases and J dropped 7; count of bases not matched to a gene: 11. CDR1 and CDR2 from the germline V gene are LNHDA and SQIVND (reference sequence). The CDR3 runs 16 residues. This chain's CDR3 is CASSPQTGGIRNEQFF. The CDR3 DNA reads TGTGCCAGTAGTCCCCAGACAGGGGGCATTCGGAATGAGCAGTTCTTC. The full variable domain, its missing parts supplied by reference TRBV19 and TRBJ2-1, is DGGITQSPKYLFRKEGQNVTLSCEQNLNHDAMYWYRQDPGQGLRLIYYSQIVNDFQKGDIAEGYSVSREKKESFPLTVTSAQKNPTAFYLCASSPQTGGIRNEQFFGPGTRLTVL.

A few counts support this clonotype. One end of the junction varies from germline; a read error may be responsible. The chain combines TRBV7-7 with TRBJ2-7; the D is unclear. The V gene's germline CDR1 is SSHAT and CDR2 FNYEAQ (reference sequence). This CDR3 is 13 amino acids long. The CDR3 DNA reads as TGTGCTAGCAGCCCAGGACCTACTCGGGAGCAGTACTTC. Encoded protein: CASSPGPTREQYF.